The clone carrying this TCR beta chain has a single count. These data are taken from a study of blood T cell repertoires in COVID-19. In the original workflow: It was from reference gene primer amplification that nucleated cell counts were estimated. Data came from immunoSEQ multiplex PCR; TCRdb stores just in-frame clones and leaves some out. The D gene and trimming were derived from the DNA, and the V and J assignments and clone size from that table. The repertoire consists of under 300,000 clones, with less than 90% occurring once and the leading ten covering 3%. This CDR3 spans 12 amino acids. Germline-derived CDR1 and CDR2 are MNHEY and SMNVEV (reference sequence). The V end was cut by 5 bases, the J end by 5 bases, with 9 bases between.

The rearrangement uses TRBV27 and TRBJ1-1; tentatively, D is TRBD1 (6 bases). Sequences were obtained from PBMCs or T cells enriched from blood (not recorded which). The sequence was collected from a woman aged 45 to 65 who had recovered from COVID-19. CDR3 sequence reads: CASSTGHTEAFF. DNA for the CDR3: TGTGCCAGCAGTACAGGGCATACTGAAGCTTTCTTT.